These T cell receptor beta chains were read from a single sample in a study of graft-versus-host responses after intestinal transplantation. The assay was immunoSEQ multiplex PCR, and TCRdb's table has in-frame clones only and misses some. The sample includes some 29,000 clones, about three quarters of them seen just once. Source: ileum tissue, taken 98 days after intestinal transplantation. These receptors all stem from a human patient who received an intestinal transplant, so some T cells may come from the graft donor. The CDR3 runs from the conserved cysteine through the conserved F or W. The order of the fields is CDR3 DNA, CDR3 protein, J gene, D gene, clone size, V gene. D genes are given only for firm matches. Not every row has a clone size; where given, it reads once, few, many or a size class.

TGTGCCACCAGCCGTGGGACTAGTAGTTACAATGAGCAGTTCTTC	CATSRGTSSYNEQFF	TRBJ2-1	TRBD2	-	TRBV15
TGTGCCAGCAGTGAACCCCGAAGCTCCTATAATTCACCCCTCCACTTT	CASSEPRSSYNSPLHF	TRBJ1-6	-	-	TRBV6-1
TGTGCCAGCAGCTTCGCCCCGGGGTCACCCCTCCACTTT	CASSFAPGSPLHF	TRBJ1-6	-	-	TRBV11-2
TGTGCCAGCAGCGTAGACAGCGGCTACGAGCAGTACTTC	CASSVDSGYEQYF	TRBJ2-7	-	-	TRBV9
TGTGCCAGCAGAACAGAGCGGAGTCAGCCCCAGCATTTT	CASRTERSQPQHF	TRBJ1-5	-	-	TRBV6-5
TGTGCCAGCAGCGTAGCCGCGTCCTCTGGAAACACCATATATTTT	CASSVAASSGNTIYF	TRBJ1-3	-	-	TRBV9
TGTGCCAGCAGCCCCGGGCCCTACGAGCAGTACTTC	CASSPGPYEQYF	TRBJ2-7	-	-	TRBV7-9
TGTGCCTGGAGTGTTTACTTGAACACTGAAGCTTTCTTT	CAWSVYLNTEAFF	TRBJ1-1	-	-	TRBV30
TGCGCCAGCAGCGAAACAGGTCAGCCCCAGCATTTT	CASSETGQPQHF	TRBJ1-5	-	-	TRBV5-1
TGCGCCAGCAGCTTGGCCTGGACAGAGAACACTGAAGCTTTCTTT	CASSLAWTENTEAFF	TRBJ1-1	-	few	TRBV5-1
TGTGCCAGCAGTACAAACAGGGGTGGCACAGATACGCAGTATTTT	CASSTNRGGTDTQYF	TRBJ2-3	TRBD1	-	TRBV27
TGTGCCAGCTCCACAGGGTTAGGCCAGCCCCAGCATTTT	CASSTGLGQPQHF	TRBJ1-5	-	-	TRBV6-1
TGCGCCAGCAGCTTGGAAAGGGGCCAGAGTGAGCAGTTCTTC	CASSLERGQSEQFF	TRBJ2-1	-	-	TRBV5-1
TGTGCCGGGTTCAGCCGAGGGCTCCCCACCTACGAGCAGTACTTC	CAGFSRGLPTYEQYF	TRBJ2-7	-	once	TRBV19
TGTGCCAGCAGCCAAGATAATAGCGGGGTCTCCTACGAGCAGTACTTC	CASSQDNSGVSYEQYF	TRBJ2-7	TRBD2	-	TRBV4-2
TGTGCCAGCAGCCATTCCTCTCTAGCGGACGCTCAAGAGACCCAGTACTTC	CASSHSSLADAQETQYF	TRBJ2-5	TRBD2	-	TRBV7-9
TGCGCCAGCAGCCATGGACAGGGGGCCGGTAATAGTGAACTGTTTTTT	CASSHGQGAGNSELFF	TRBJ1-4	TRBD1	-	TRBV4-1
TGTGCCAGCAGTTCCGCCGAAGCGGCACAAGAGACCCAGTACTTC	CASSSAEAAQETQYF	TRBJ2-5	-	-	TRBV6-6
TGCAGCGTTGAGGCAGGGTACGGGCTCTATGGCTACACCTTC	CSVEAGYGLYGYTF	TRBJ1-2	-	-	TRBV29-1
TGTGCCAGTAGTATAGCCCCGGGACACCGAAGGGGGAACACTGAAGCTTTCTTT	CASSIAPGHRRGNTEAFF	TRBJ1-1	-	-	TRBV19
TGTGCCAGCAGTGAGGTTAGCGCTAACTATGGCTACACCTTC	CASSEVSANYGYTF	TRBJ1-2	-	-	TRBV6-1
TGTGCCAGCAGCCCTCTCGGGGGTCCGCGGGAGACCCAGTACTTC	CASSPLGGPRETQYF	TRBJ2-5	-	-	TRBV5-4
TGTGCCAGCAGATCCGACAGGGGTGACTACAATGAGCAGTTCTTC	CASRSDRGDYNEQFF	TRBJ2-1	TRBD1	-	TRBV5-6